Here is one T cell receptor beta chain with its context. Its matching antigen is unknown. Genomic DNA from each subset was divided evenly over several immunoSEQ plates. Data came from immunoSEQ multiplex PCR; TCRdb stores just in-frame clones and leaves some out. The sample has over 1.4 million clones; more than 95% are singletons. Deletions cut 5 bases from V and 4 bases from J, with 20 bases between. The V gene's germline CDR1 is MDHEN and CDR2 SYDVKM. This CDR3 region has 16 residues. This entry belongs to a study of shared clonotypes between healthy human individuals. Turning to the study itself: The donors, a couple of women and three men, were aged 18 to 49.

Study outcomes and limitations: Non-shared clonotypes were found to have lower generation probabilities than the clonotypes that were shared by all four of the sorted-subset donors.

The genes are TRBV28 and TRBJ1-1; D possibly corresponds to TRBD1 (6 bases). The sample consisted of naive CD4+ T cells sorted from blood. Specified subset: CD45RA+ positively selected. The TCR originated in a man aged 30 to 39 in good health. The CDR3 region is CASSLFSGTYGTEAFF. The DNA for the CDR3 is TGTGCCAGCAGTCTGTTTTCCGGGACATACGGCACTGAAGCTTTCTTT.